Each of the 9 T cell receptor beta chains below was sequenced from the same sample in a study of blood T cell repertoires in COVID-19. The method was immunoSEQ multiplex PCR; TCRdb's version includes in-frame clones alone and lacks a portion of them. The sample holds 150,000 to 160,000 clones, 80% to 90% seen once. Sequencing used peripheral blood. The receptors come from a woman aged 45-65 years with acute or convalescent COVID-19.

The chain employs TRBV30 and TRBJ1-2; D gene ambiguous. Germline V lookup: CDR1 GTSNPN, CDR2 SVGIG (reference sequence). Trimming pared 2 bases from V and 7 bases from J, leaving 11 bases between. The CDR3 runs to 12 residues. CDR3 nucleotide sequence: TGTGCCTGGAGTATCCCGGGTGGTGGCTACACCTTC. It codes for CAWSIPGGGYTF.

The chain is built from TRBV3-1 (or the pseudogene TRBV3-2) and TRBJ1-5; D gene ambiguous. Germline loops: CDR1 LGHDT, CDR2 YNNKEL (reference sequence). The CDR3 covers 16 residues. V lost 7 bases, J lost 3 bases, and 19 bases lay in between. CDR3 residues: CASTLNCRGSNQPQHF. In nucleotides, the CDR3 is TGTGCCAGCACCTTAAACTGTCGCGGTTCCAATCAGCCCCAGCATTTT.

The chain carries TRBV11-1 and TRBJ1-6, with 10 nucleotides matching TRBD1. Germline lookup yields CDR1 SGHAT and CDR2 FQDESV (reference sequence). CDR3 length: 15 residues. After removal of 6 bases from V and 7 bases from J, the junction contained 6 bases not matched to a gene. The DNA for the CDR3 is TGTGCCAGCAGACCCGGACAGGGGGAGAATTCACCCCTCCACTTT. Translating it yields CASRPGQGENSPLHF.

The J gene is TRBJ1-5, the V gene TRBV6-6; TRBD1 matches at 10 bases. The germline CDR1 and CDR2 sequences are MNHNY and SVGAGI (reference sequence). Trimming removed 10 bases from V and 5 bases from J; junction bases left unmatched: 5. This CDR3 is 13 amino acids long. The CDR3 loop is CATGTGAYQPQHF. The CDR3 bases are TGTGCCACCGGGACAGGGGCATATCAGCCCCAGCATTTT.

The table lists this clone with a few counts. The genes are TRBV2 and TRBJ1-2, with a possible D match to TRBD1 (5 bases). This CDR3 region has 14 residues. CDR1 and CDR2 (germline): SNHLY, FYNNEI. Trimming removed 7 bases at V and 2 bases at J, with 14 bases between. The CDR3 nucleotides read TGTGCCAGCAAATTTGTATCAGGGAACTATGGCTACACCTTC. This codes for CASKFVSGNYGYTF.

The chain employs TRBV6-5 and TRBJ1-1, with D possibly TRBD1 on 5 matching bases. Trimming removed 7 bases at V and 1 base at J, with 10 bases between. CDR3 size: 13 residues. Per the germline V gene, CDR1 is MNHEY and CDR2 is SVGAGI. The CDR3 DNA is TGTGCCAGCAAGGCAGGGCCGAACACTGAAGCTTTCTTT. Protein: CASKAGPNTEAFF.

The chain uses TRBV6-4 and TRBJ1-5; the D gene is possibly TRBD1 (5 bases). Trimming cost V 4 bases and J 5 bases, with 9 bases left between them. This CDR3 comprises 13 residues. From germline, CDR1 is MRHNA and CDR2 SNTAGT. This CDR3 is CASSVDSHQPQHF. The CDR3 DNA sequence: TGTGCCAGCAGTGTAGACAGTCATCAGCCCCAGCATTTT.

The V and J genes are TRBV9 and TRBJ2-7; 11 bases align to TRBD2. Looked up from germline, CDR1 is SGDLS and CDR2 is YYNGEE. The CDR3 spans 15 residues. Losses at the gene ends were 3 bases for V and 2 bases for J; bases not matched to a gene: 4. The CDR3 here is CASSAGLAETYEQYF. The CDR3 coding sequence is TGTGCCAGCAGCGCGGGACTAGCGGAAACCTACGAGCAGTACTTC.

This chain links TRBV28 with TRBJ1-1, with 7 bases matching TRBD1. CDR1 is MDHEN and CDR2 is SYDVKM in the germline V gene. J was trimmed by 4 bases and V by 10 bases; bases with no gene match: 15. This CDR3 spans 15 amino acids. Written as DNA, the CDR3 is TGTGCCACCAGACCCGTACAGGGGACTTTCACTGAAGCTTTCTTT. It specifies CATRPVQGTFTEAFF. The whole variable domain, remainder taken from reference TRBV28 and TRBJ1-1, is DVKVTQSSRYLVKRTGEKVFLECVQDMDHENMFWYRQDPGLGLRLIYFSYDVKMKEKGDIPEGYSVSREKKERFSLILESASTNQTSMYLCATRPVQGTFTEAFFGQGTRLTVV.